One sample yielded the 19 T cell receptor beta chains listed below, sequenced in a study of blood T cell repertoires in COVID-19. Profiled with immunoSEQ multiplex PCR; TCRdb holds only in-frame clones, not every one. The top ten clones hold roughly 2.8% of a sample with roughly 63,000 clones, over 75% of them seen once. The sequenced sample consisted of peripheral blood. Every receptor here comes from a man aged 45-65 years with acute or convalescent COVID-19.

This clone has a single count. The chain has TRBV27 and TRBJ2-1; D remains ambiguous. Trimming took 6 bases from V and 2 from J, leaving 5 bases between them. Per germline, CDR1 MNHEY and CDR2 SMNVEV (reference sequence). The CDR3 is 12 amino acids. CDR3 loop: CASSAAYNEQFF. The CDR3 DNA reads as TGTGCCAGCAGCGCGGCCTACAATGAGCAGTTCTTC.

The rearrangement links TRBV4-1 to TRBJ1-6; D might be TRBD1 (5 bases). The germline gives CDR1 MGHRA, CDR2 YSYEKL. CDR3 size: 16 residues. V lost 6 bases, J lost 4 bases, and 16 bases lay in between. The CDR3 nucleotides read TGCGCCAGCAGGATGACCCGGGACTCTTATAATTCACCCCTCCACTTT. The encoded protein is CASRMTRDSYNSPLHF.

The chain carries TRBV7-9 and TRBJ2-5; D not certain. The CDR3 totals 13 residues. The V gene's germline CDR1 is SEHNR and CDR2 FQNEAQ (reference sequence). Trimming shortened V by 5 bases and J by 13 bases, and 20 bases separated the two germline ends. CDR3 residues: CASSAHTRSSPYF. In DNA form, the CDR3 reads TGTGCCAGCAGCGCACACACAAGGAGTAGTCCGTACTTC.

The table lists this clone with a count of one. This chain links TRBV15 with TRBJ2-1; TRBD1 matches at 8 bases. CDR1 and CDR2 from the germline V gene are LNHNV and YYDKDF (reference sequence). This CDR3 comprises 15 residues. The V segment lost 5 bases and the J segment 3 bases; nucleotides outside the gene matches: 6. DNA for the CDR3: TGTGCCACCAGCCCAGGACAGGGTGTCTACAATGAGCAGTTCTTC. Translating gives CATSPGQGVYNEQFF. The variable domain in full, completed from reference TRBV15 and TRBJ2-1, reads DAMVIQNPRYQVTQFGKPVTLSCSQTLNHNVMYWYQQKSSQAPKLLFHYYDKDFNNEADTPDNFQSRRPNTSFCFLDIRSPGLGDTAMYLCATSPGQGVYNEQFFGPGTRLTVL.

The gene calls are TRBV28 and TRBJ1-1; TRBD1 matches at 9 bases. Germline CDR1 is MDHEN and CDR2 is SYDVKM. The CDR3 has 17 residues. After removal of 1 base from V and 5 bases from J, the junction contained 11 bases not matched to a gene. The CDR3 DNA is TGTGCCAGCAGTTTATCCCGGGGGACAGGGAAAGGGACTGAAGCTTTCTTT. Amino acid sequence: CASSLSRGTGKGTEAFF. The whole variable domain, filled in from reference TRBV28 and TRBJ1-1, reads DVKVTQSSRYLVKRTGEKVFLECVQDMDHENMFWYRQDPGLGLRLIYFSYDVKMKEKGDIPEGYSVSREKKERFSLILESASTNQTSMYLCASSLSRGTGKGTEAFFGQGTRLTVV.

This sequence joins TRBV19 and TRBJ1-6; a weak D match, TRBD1 (5 bases). Germline V gene lookup returns CDR1 LNHDA and CDR2 SQIVND (reference sequence). Trimming stripped 4 bases from V and 8 bases from J, with 9 bases between. There are 13 residues in the CDR3. The chain's CDR3 is CASSTSRDSPLHF. In DNA, the CDR3 is TGTGCCAGTAGTACGAGCAGGGATTCACCCCTCCACTTT. Drawing the rest from reference TRBV19 and TRBJ1-6, the complete variable domain is DGGITQSPKYLFRKEGQNVTLSCEQNLNHDAMYWYRQDPGQGLRLIYYSQIVNDFQKGDIAEGYSVSREKKESFPLTVTSAQKNPTAFYLCASSTSRDSPLHFGNGTRLTVT.

The rearrangement uses TRBV4-1 and TRBJ2-1; TRBD2 aligns across 10 bases. The ends lost 1 base at V and 5 bases at J; junction bases unmatched: 5. This CDR3 comprises 16 residues. Germline V gene data show CDR1 as MGHRA and CDR2 as YSYEKL. The CDR3 sequence is CASSQAPSGSHNEQFF. CDR3 sequence (DNA): TGCGCCAGCAGCCAAGCTCCTAGCGGGAGCCACAATGAGCAGTTCTTC.

V is TRBV28 and J is TRBJ2-5; 9 positions agree with TRBD2. The CDR3 consists of 15 residues. Germline lookup yields CDR1 MDHEN and CDR2 SYDVKM. V dropped 2 bases and J dropped 4; count of bases not matched to a gene: 5. The CDR3 sequence: CASSLGLAGLETQYF. The CDR3 DNA is TGTGCCAGCAGTTTAGGTCTAGCGGGACTAGAGACCCAGTACTTC.

This chain connects TRBV12-5 to TRBJ1-4, with D maybe TRBD1 (5 bases). The CDR3 contains 14 residues. Germline V CDR1 and CDR2: LGHNT, FRNRAP. V was cut by 4 bases and J by 8 bases, with 14 bases left in between. The CDR3, as DNA: TGTGCTAGTGGTTCGGGGGGGTTAGGCGAAAAACTGTTTTTT. Encoded protein: CASGSGGLGEKLFF.

The V and J genes are TRBV18 and TRBJ2-7; 7 nucleotides line up with TRBD2. The germline CDR1 and CDR2 sequences are KGHSH and LQKENI. The CDR3 covers 13 residues. V lost 6 bases and J lost 5; bases outside the gene matches: 7. The CDR3 protein is CASSNGEGNEQYV. DNA for the CDR3: TGTGCCAGCTCCAACGGGGAGGGGAACGAGCAGTACGTC.

The V and J genes are TRBV28 and TRBJ1-6; the D gene is possibly TRBD1 (5 bases). The CDR3 sequence is 16 residues long. V lost 3 bases and J 7 bases, leaving 16 bases between the germline ends. Germline CDR1 reads MDHEN; CDR2 reads SYDVKM. The CDR3 protein is CASSFDPSGGNSPLHF. The CDR3 DNA reads TGTGCCAGCAGTTTTGACCCTTCGGGGGGGAATTCACCCCTCCACTTT.

The genes are TRBV5-1 and TRBJ2-1, with TRBD2 identical over 9 bases. Unmatched junction bases numbered 4, after V lost 2 bases and J lost 4 bases. The CDR3 spans 15 residues. The germline CDR1 and CDR2 sequences are SGHRS and YFSETQ. The CDR3 here is CASSFLTSGYNEQFF. As DNA, the CDR3 is TGCGCCAGCAGCTTTCTAACTAGCGGGTACAATGAGCAGTTCTTC.

The chain has TRBV7-9 and TRBJ2-5; 10 positions match TRBD1. The germline CDR1 and CDR2 sequences are SEHNR and FQNEAQ (reference sequence). The CDR3 consists of 16 residues. The trim removed 5 bases at V and 5 bases at J, leaving 11 bases unmatched. The CDR3 DNA reads as TGTGCCAGCAGCCGAACGGCGACAGGGGGCGAGGAGACCCAGTACTTC. This gives the protein CASSRTATGGEETQYF.

The V gene is TRBV11-2, the J gene TRBJ2-3, with D maybe TRBD2 (6 bases). From germline, CDR1 is SGHAT and CDR2 FQNNGV. V lost 5 bases and J lost 0, with 15 bases in between. The CDR3 sequence is 16 residues long. The CDR3 here is CASSRELLGSTDTQYF. CDR3 DNA sequence: TGTGCCAGCAGCCGGGAGCTGCTGGGAAGCACAGATACGCAGTATTTT.

A single count supports this clone. This sequence joins TRBV9 and TRBJ2-5; a weak D match, TRBD1 (5 bases). V shed 3 bases and J shed 4 bases, with 19 bases lying between them. CDR3 length: 16 residues. The V gene's germline CDR1 is SGDLS and CDR2 YYNGEE. CDR3 nucleotides: TGTGCCAGCAGCGCGACAGCCCGAAGTGTGCGAGAGACCCAGTACTTC. Protein sequence: CASSATARSVRETQYF.

The V call is TRBV6-5, the J call TRBJ2-1; TRBD2 matches 7 bases. The germline V gene has CDR1 MNHEY and CDR2 SVGAGI. The V gene end was trimmed by 4 bases and the J gene end by 4 bases; junction bases not matched to a gene: 7. CDR3 length equals 15 residues. CDR3 sequence (DNA): TGTGCCAGCAGTTTGTTGGCGGGAGATTACAATGAGCAGTTCTTC. This sequence encodes CASSLLAGDYNEQFF.

The chain carries TRBV6-4 and TRBJ2-7; TRBD1 matches 7 bases. The CDR3 is 18 amino acids. Looked up from germline, CDR1 is MRHNA and CDR2 is SNTAGT. With V trimmed by 4 bases and J by 0 bases, 15 bases remained unmatched. CDR3 nucleotide sequence: TGTGCCAGCAGTGTGACAGGGACCGTCGAGGGGCCCTCCTACGAGCAGTACTTC. Protein product: CASSVTGTVEGPSYEQYF.

V and J are TRBV5-5 and TRBJ1-3; D is undetermined. Trimming shortened V by 2 bases and J by 0 bases, and 12 bases separated the two germline ends. The CDR3 consists of 16 residues. Germline V gives CDR1 SGHKS, CDR2 YYEKEE (reference sequence). The CDR3 spells CASSLKGLNSGNTIYF. In nucleotides, the CDR3 is TGTGCCAGCAGCTTAAAAGGACTTAACTCTGGAAACACCATATATTTT. The full variable domain, completed using reference TRBV5-5 and TRBJ1-3, is DAGVTQSPTHLIKTRGQQVTLRCSPISGHKSVSWYQQVLGQGPQFIFQYYEKEERGRGNFPDRFSARQFPNYSSELNVNALLLGDSALYLCASSLKGLNSGNTIYFGEGSWLTVV.

The V gene is TRBV5-4, the J gene TRBJ1-2, with TRBD1 as a possible D gene (5 bases). Per germline, CDR1 SGHNT and CDR2 YYREEE (reference sequence). The V and J ends lost 6 bases and 8 bases respectively, with 23 bases between them. The CDR3 runs 15 residues. The CDR3 coding sequence is TGTGCCAGCACCAACGGCGGGACGGGGGAGAAGGGCTACACCTTC. This sequence encodes CASTNGGTGEKGYTF.